What follows is one T cell receptor beta chain and its context. As yet, its antigen is unknown. The sample is drawn from a study of T cells in localized non-small cell lung cancer. Study-level results: Heterogeneity cannot be ruled out, as sequencing used one tumor region only. Measurement of T cell clonality placed uninvolved adjacent lung highest, above the level in tumor. The study detected a median around 57 of the top 100 tumor clones in adjacent lung. A raised T cell density in blood coincided with lengthier overall survival.

Repertoires were generated with immunoSEQ multiplex PCR, while TCRdb's copy carries only in-frame clones and drops some. The sample yields about 74,000 clones, 84% seen once. The ends were cut back, 6 bases at V and 3 bases at J, with 11 bases in the middle. The CDR3 is 14 residues long. Germline V lookup: CDR1 MGHRA, CDR2 YSYEKL. Sequencing used peripheral blood, obtained before any cancer treatment. The chain joins TRBV4-1 to TRBJ2-2, with unresolved D. This receptor was obtained from an older female donor with stage I lung adenocarcinoma. Here the CDR3 reads CASRFDTYTGELFF. As DNA, the CDR3 is TGCGCCAGCAGATTCGACACATACACCGGGGAGCTGTTTTTT.